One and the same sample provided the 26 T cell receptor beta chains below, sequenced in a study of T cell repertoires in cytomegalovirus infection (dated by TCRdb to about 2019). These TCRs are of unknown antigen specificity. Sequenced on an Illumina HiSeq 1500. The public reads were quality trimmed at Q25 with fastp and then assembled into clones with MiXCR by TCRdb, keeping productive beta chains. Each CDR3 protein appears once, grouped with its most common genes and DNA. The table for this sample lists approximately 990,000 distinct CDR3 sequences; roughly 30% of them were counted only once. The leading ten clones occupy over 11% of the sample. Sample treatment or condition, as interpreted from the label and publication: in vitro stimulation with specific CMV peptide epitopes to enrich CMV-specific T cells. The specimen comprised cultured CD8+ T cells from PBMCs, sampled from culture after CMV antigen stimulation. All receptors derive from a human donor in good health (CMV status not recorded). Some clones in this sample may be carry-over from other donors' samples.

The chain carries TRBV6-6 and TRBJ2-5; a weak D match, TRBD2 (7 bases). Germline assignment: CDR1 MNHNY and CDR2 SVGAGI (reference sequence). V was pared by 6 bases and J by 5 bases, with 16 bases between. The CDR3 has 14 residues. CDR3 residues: CASRIPGEGETQYF. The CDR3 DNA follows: TGTGCCAGCAGGATACCAGGGGAGGGCGAGACCCAGTACTTC.

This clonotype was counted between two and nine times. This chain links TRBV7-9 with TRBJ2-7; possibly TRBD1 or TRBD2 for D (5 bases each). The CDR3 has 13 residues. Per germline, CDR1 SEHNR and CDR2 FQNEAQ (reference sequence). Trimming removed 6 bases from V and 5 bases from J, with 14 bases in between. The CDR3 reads CASRRGSIDEQYF. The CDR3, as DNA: TGTGCCAGCAGGAGGGGTTCCATCGACGAGCAGTACTTC. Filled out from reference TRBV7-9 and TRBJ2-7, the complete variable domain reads DTGVSQNPRHKITKRGQNVTFRCDPISEHNRLYWYRQTLGQGPEFLTYFQNEAQLEKSRLLSDRFSAERPKGSFSTLEIQRTEQGDSAMYLCASRRGSIDEQYFGPGTRLTVT.

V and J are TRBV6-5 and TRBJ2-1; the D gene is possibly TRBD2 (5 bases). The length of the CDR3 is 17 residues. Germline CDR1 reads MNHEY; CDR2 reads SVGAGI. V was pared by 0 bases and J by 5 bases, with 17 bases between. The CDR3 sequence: CASSYSDPRTGDNEQFF. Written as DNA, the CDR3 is TGTGCCAGCAGTTACTCGGATCCCCGGACTGGTGACAATGAGCAGTTCTTC.

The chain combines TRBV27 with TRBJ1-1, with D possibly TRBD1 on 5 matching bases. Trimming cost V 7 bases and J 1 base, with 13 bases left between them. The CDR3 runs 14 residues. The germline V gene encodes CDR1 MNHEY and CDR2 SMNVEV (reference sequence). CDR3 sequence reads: CASTAGGENTEAFF. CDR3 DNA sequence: TGTGCCAGCACTGCGGGGGGGGAGAACACTGAAGCTTTCTTT.

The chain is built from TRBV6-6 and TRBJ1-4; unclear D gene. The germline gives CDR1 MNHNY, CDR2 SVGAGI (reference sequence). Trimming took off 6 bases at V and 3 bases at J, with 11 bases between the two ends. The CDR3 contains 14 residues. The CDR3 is CASSASNPNEKLFF. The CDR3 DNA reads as TGTGCCAGCAGCGCCAGCAATCCTAATGAAAAACTGTTTTTT.

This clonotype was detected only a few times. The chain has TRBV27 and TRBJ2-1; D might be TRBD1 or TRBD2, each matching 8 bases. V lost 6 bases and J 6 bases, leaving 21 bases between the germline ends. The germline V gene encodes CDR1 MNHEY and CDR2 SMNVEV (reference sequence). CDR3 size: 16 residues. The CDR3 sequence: CASRRQGAGGGNEQFF. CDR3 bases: TGTGCCAGCAGAAGGCAGGGGGCGGGAGGTGGCAATGAGCAGTTCTTC.

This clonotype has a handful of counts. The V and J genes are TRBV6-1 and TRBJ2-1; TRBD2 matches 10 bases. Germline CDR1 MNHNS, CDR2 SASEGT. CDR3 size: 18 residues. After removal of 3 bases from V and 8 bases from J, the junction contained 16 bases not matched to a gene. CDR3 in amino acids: CASSDPKEGLAIAYEQFF. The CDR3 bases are TGTGCCAGCAGTGACCCAAAAGAGGGACTAGCGATTGCGTATGAGCAGTTCTTC.

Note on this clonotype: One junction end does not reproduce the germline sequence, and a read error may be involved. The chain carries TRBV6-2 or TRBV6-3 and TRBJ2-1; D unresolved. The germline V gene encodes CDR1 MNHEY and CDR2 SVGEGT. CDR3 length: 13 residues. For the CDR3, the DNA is TGTGCCAACAGTTACTTAGTTTTCAATGAGCAGTTCTTC. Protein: CANSYLVFNEQFF.

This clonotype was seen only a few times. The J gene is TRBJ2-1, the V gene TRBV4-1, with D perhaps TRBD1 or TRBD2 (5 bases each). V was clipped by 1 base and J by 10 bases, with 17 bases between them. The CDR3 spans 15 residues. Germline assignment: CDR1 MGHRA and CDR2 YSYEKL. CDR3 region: CASSQGTGTPREQFF. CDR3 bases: TGCGCCAGCAGCCAAGGTACCGGGACCCCCAGGGAGCAGTTCTTC.

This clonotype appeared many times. CDR3 loop: CASSSWTSGHVLTGELFF. As DNA, the CDR3 is TGTGCCAGCAGCTCATGGACTAGCGGGCATGTTCTGACCGGGGAGCTGTTTTTT. The chain has TRBV2 and TRBJ2-2, with 11 bases that match TRBD2. Germline CDR1 is SNHLY and CDR2 is FYNNEI. Trimming cost V 6 bases and J 5 bases; bases outside gene matches: 14. The CDR3 is 18 residues long. The variable domain in full, with the rest retrieved from reference TRBV2 and TRBJ2-2, is EPEVTQTPSHQVTQMGQEVILRCVPISNHLYFYWYRQILGQKVEFLVSFYNNEISEKSEIFDDQFSVERPDGSNFTLKIRSTKLEDSAMYFCASSSWTSGHVLTGELFFGEGSRLTVL.

The CDR3 spells CASSLTDPIYNEQFF. DNA for the CDR3: TGTGCCAGCAGTCTGACAGATCCTATCTACAATGAGCAGTTCTTC. This chain uses TRBV2 with TRBJ2-1; D is possibly TRBD1 (5 bases). The CDR3 has 15 amino acids. Germline assignment: CDR1 SNHLY and CDR2 FYNNEI. Trimming shortened V by 5 bases and J by 3 bases, and 14 bases separated the two germline ends.

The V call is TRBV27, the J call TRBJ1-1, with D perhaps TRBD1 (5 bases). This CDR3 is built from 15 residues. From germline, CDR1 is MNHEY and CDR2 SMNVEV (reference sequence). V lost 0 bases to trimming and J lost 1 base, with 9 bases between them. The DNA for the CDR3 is TGTGCCAGCAGTTTATCGGCTGGGACGAACACTGAAGCTTTCTTT. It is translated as CASSLSAGTNTEAFF.

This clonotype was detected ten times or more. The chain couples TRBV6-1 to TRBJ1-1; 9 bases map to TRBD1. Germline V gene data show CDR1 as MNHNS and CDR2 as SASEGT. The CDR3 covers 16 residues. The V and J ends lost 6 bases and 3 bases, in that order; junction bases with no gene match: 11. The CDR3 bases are TGTGCCAGCAGGCCAGGGACAGGGAATATGGACACTGAAGCTTTCTTT. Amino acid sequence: CASRPGTGNMDTEAFF.

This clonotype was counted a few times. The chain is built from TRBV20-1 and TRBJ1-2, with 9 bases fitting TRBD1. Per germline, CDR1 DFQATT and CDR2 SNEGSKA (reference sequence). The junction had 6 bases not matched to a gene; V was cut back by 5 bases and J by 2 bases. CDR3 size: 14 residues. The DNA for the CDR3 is TGCAGTGCTCCAAGGGACAGGGTAAACTATGGCTACACCTTC. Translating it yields CSAPRDRVNYGYTF.

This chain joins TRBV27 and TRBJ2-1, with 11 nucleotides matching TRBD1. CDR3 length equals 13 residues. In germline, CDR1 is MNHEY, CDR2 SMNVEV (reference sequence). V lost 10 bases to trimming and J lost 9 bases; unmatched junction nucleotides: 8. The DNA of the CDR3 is TGTGCCACCGGGACAGGGGGAATTGGTGAGCAGTTCTTC. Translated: CATGTGGIGEQFF.

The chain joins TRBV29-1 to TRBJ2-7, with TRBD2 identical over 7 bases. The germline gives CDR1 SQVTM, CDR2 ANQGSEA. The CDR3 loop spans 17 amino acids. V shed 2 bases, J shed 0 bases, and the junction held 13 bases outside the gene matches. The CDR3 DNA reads TGCAGCGTTGAAAGGTATAGGGAGGGTATTAGCTCCTACGAGCAGTACGTC. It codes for CSVERYREGISSYEQYV.

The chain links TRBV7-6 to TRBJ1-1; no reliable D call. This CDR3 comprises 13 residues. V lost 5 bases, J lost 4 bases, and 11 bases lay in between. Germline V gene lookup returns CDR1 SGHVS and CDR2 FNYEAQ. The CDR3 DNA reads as TGTGCCAGCAGCCGATCCGGCCCCACTGAAGCTTTCTTT. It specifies CASSRSGPTEAFF.

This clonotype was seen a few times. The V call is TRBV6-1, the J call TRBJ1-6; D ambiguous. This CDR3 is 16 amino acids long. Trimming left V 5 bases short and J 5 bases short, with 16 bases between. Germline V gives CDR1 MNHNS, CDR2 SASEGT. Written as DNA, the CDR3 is TGTGCCAGCAGTTCCTCCGGACCGCTCGATAATTCACCCCTCCACTTT. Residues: CASSSSGPLDNSPLHF.

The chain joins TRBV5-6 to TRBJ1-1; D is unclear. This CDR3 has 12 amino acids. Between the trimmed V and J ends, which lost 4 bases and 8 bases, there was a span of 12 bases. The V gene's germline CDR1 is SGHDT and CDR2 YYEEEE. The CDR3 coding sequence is TGTGCCAGCAGCCGGGCGGGAGGGGAAGCTTTCTTT. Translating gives CASSRAGGEAFF.

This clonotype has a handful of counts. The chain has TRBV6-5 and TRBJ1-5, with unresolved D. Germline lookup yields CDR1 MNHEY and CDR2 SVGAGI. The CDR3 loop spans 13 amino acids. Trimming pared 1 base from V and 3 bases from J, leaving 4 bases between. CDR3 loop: CASSYLVNQPQHF. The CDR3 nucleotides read TGTGCCAGCAGTTACTTGGTCAATCAGCCCCAGCATTTT.

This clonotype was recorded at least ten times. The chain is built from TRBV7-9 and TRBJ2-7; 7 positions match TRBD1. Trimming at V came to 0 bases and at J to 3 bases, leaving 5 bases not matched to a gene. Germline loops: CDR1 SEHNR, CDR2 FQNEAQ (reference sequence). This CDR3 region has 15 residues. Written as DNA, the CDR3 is TGTGCCAGCAGCTTAGCAAGGGGGCAGCACTACGAGCAGTACTTC. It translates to CASSLARGQHYEQYF.

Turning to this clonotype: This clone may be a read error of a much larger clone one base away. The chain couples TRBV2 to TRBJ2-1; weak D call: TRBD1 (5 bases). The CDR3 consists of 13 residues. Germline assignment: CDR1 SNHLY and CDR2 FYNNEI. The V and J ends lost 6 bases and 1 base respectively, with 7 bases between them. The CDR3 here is CASRRQSYNEQFF. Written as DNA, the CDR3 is TGTGCCAGCAGGCGACAGTCCTACAATGAGCAGTTCTTC.

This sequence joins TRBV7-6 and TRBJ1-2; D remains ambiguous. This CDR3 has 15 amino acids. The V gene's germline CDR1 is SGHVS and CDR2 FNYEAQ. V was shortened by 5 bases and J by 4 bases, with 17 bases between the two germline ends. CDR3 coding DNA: TGTGCCAGCAGCCCACCGGGGTCCTCTATCTATGGCTACACCTTC. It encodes CASSPPGSSIYGYTF.

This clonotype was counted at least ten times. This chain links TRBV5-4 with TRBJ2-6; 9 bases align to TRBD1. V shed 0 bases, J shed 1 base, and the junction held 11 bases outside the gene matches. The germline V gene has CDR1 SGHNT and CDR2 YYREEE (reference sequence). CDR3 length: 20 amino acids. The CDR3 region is CASSLVWVGTGRSGANVLTF. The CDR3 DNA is TGTGCCAGCAGCTTGGTATGGGTGGGGACAGGGAGATCTGGGGCCAACGTCCTGACTTTC.

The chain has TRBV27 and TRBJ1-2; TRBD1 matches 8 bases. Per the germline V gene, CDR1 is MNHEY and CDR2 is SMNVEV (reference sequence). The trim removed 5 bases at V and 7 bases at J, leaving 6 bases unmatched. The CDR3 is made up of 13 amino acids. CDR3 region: CASSPTGALGYTF. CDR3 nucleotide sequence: TGTGCCAGCAGTCCGACAGGGGCTCTTGGCTACACCTTC.

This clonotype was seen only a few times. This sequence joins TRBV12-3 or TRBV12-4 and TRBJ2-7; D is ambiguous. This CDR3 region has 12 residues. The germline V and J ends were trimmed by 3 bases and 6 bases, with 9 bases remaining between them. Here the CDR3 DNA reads TGTGCCAGCAGTTTTACGCAGAGCGAGCAGTACTTC. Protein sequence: CASSFTQSEQYF.